The 5 T cell receptor beta chains given below trace back to one sample, sequenced in a study of CD8 T cells in ankylosing spondylitis. One entry per CDR3 protein results from TCRdb running MiXCR on the 5' RACE reads. The table records fewer than 400,000 distinct CDR3 sequences, roughly 15% of them present only once. Sequences were obtained from blood, either unsorted or a sorted T cell fraction (not recorded which). The receptor set was obtained from a male donor with ankylosing spondylitis or in good health (not recorded which).

This clonotype was detected only a few times. V and J are TRBV10-3 and TRBJ1-5; TRBD1 agrees at 7 bases. In germline, CDR1 is ENHRY, CDR2 SYGVKD. This CDR3 is built from 15 residues. The V gene end was trimmed by 4 bases and the J gene end by 1 base; junction bases not matched to a gene: 4. The CDR3 nucleotides are TGTGCCATCAGTGCGACAGGGAGCAGCAATCAGCCCCAGCATTTT. Translation: CAISATGSSNQPQHF.

This clonotype was detected only a few times. J is TRBJ2-7 and V is TRBV20-1, with TRBD2 identical over 8 bases. CDR3 length equals 13 residues. The V gene's germline CDR1 is DFQATT and CDR2 SNEGSKA (reference sequence). After removal of 4 bases from V and 6 bases from J, the junction contained 8 bases not matched to a gene. CDR3 nucleotide sequence: TGCAGTGCTACGGGAGGGACCTTGGGCGAGCAGTACTTC. Protein sequence: CSATGGTLGEQYF.

This clonotype turned up a few times. V usage is TRBV7-8 and J usage is TRBJ1-1, with D possibly being TRBD1 (6 bases). Germline CDR1 SGHVS, CDR2 FQNEAQ. V lost 0 bases and J 5 bases, leaving 16 bases between the germline ends. The CDR3 is 16 amino acids. This chain's CDR3 is CASSLARWGAGTEAFF. CDR3 DNA sequence: TGTGCCAGCAGCTTAGCGCGATGGGGGGCGGGAACTGAAGCTTTCTTT.

The chain uses TRBV11-2 and TRBJ2-7; 9 bases line up with TRBD2. The CDR3 is made up of 14 amino acids. J was trimmed by 3 bases and V by 9 bases; bases with no gene match: 9. Germline loops: CDR1 SGHAT, CDR2 FQNNGV. CDR3 in DNA: TGTGCCAGTCATCTAGCGGGGTCTTTCTACGAGCAGTACTTC. Amino acids: CASHLAGSFYEQYF.

This clonotype has only a few counts. The chain combines TRBV29-1 with TRBJ1-1; D is possibly TRBD1 (6 bases). V lost 6 bases and J 1 base, leaving 12 bases between the germline ends. This CDR3 spans 13 amino acids. Germline CDR1 and CDR2: SQVTM and ANQGSEA. The CDR3 reads CSVDIQGNTEAFF. In DNA, the CDR3 is TGCAGCGTCGATATACAGGGGAACACTGAAGCTTTCTTT.